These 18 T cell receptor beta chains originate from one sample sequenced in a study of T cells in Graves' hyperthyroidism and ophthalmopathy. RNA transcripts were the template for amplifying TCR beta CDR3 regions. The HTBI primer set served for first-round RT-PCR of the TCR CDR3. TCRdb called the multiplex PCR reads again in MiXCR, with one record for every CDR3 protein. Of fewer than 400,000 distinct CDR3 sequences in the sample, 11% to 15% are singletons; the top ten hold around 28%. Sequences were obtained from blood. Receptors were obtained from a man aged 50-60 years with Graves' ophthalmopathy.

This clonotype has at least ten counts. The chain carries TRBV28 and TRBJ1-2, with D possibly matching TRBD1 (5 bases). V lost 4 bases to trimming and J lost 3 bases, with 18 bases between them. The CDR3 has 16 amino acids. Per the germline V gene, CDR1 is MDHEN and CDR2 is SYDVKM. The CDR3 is CASSYYGMRGYYGYTF. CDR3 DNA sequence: TGTGCCAGCAGTTATTATGGGATGCGGGGCTACTATGGCTACACCTTC.

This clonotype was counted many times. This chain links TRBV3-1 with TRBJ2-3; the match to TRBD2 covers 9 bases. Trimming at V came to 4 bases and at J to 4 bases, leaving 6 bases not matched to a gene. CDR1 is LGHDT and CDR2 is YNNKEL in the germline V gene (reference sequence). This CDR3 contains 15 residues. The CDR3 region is CASSLIAGAADTQYF. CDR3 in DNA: TGTGCCAGCAGCCTGATAGCGGGAGCGGCAGATACGCAGTATTTT.

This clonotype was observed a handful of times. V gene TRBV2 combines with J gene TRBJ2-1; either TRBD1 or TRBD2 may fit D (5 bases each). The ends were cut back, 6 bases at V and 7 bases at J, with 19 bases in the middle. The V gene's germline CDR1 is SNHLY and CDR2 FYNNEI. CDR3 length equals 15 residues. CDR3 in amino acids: CASRDRFMEVNEQFF. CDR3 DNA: TGTGCCAGCAGAGACAGATTTATGGAGGTGAATGAGCAGTTCTTC.

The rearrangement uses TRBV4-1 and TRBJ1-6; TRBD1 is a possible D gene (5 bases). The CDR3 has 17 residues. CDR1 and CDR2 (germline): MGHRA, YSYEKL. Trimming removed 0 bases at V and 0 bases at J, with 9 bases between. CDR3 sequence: CASSQEEGNSYNSPLHF. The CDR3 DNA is TGCGCCAGCAGCCAAGAGGAGGGGAACTCCTATAATTCACCCCTCCACTTT.

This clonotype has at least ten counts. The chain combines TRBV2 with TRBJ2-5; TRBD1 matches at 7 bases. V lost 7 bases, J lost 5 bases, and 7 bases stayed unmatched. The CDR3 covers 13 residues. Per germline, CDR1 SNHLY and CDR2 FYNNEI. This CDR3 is CASNPARGETQYF. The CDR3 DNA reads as TGTGCCAGCAATCCGGCCAGGGGGGAGACCCAGTACTTC.

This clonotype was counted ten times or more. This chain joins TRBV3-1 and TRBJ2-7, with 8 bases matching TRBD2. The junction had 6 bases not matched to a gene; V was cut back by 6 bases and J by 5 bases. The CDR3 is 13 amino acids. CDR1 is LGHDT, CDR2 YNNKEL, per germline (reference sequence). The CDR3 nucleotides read TGTGCCAGCAGGCTCAGCGGGAGAAACGAGCAGTACTTC. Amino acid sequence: CASRLSGRNEQYF.

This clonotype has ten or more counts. CDR3 amino acids: CASSSEGYPYYEQYF. The CDR3 DNA is TGTGCCAGCAGCTCCGAGGGATACCCGTACTACGAGCAGTACTTC. The rearrangement links TRBV7-8 to TRBJ2-7; D may be TRBD2 (5 bases). The CDR3 consists of 15 residues. V lost 4 bases and J 3 bases, leaving 16 bases between the germline ends. The germline CDR1 and CDR2 sequences are SGHVS and FQNEAQ. Drawing the rest from reference TRBV7-8 and TRBJ2-7, the complete variable domain is GAGVSQSPRYKVAKRGQDVALRCDPISGHVSLFWYQQALGQGPEFLTYFQNEAQLDKSGLPSDRFFAERPEGSVSTLKIQRTQQEDSAVYLCASSSEGYPYYEQYFGPGTRLTVT.

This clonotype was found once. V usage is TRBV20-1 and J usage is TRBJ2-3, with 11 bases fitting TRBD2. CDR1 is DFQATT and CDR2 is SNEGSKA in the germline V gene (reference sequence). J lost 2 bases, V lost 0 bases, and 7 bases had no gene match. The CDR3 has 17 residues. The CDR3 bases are TGCAGTGCTAGAGATGCAAAGACTAGCGGGACCACAGATACGCAGTATTTT. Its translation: CSARDAKTSGTTDTQYF.

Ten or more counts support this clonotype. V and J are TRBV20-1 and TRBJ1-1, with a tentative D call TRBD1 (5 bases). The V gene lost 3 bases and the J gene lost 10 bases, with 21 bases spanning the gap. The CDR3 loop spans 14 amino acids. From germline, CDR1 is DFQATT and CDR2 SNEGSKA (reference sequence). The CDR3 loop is CSARPGPLPGLAFF. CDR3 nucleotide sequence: TGCAGTGCTAGGCCGGGACCTCTCCCTGGGTTAGCTTTCTTT.

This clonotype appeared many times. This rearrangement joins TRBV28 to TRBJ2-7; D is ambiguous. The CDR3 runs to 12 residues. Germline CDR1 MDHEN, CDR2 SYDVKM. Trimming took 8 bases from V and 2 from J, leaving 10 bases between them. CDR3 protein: CASWAGPYEQYF. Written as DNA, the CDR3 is TGTGCCAGCTGGGCTGGACCCTACGAGCAGTACTTC.

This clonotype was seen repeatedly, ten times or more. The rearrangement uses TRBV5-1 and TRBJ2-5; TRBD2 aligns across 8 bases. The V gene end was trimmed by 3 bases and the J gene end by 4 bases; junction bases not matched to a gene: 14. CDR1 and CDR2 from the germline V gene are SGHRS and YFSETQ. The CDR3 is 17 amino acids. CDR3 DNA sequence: TGCGCCAGCAGCTCCCCCGGTCGAGCGGGAGTGAGAGAGACCCAGTACTTC. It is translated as CASSSPGRAGVRETQYF.

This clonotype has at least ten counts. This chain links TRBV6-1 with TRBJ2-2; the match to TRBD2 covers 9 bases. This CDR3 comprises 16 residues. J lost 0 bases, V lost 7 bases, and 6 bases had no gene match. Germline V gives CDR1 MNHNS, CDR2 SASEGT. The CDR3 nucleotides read TGTGCCAGCATGTCCCTAGCGGGGTCGAACACCGGGGAGCTGTTTTTT. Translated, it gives CASMSLAGSNTGELFF.

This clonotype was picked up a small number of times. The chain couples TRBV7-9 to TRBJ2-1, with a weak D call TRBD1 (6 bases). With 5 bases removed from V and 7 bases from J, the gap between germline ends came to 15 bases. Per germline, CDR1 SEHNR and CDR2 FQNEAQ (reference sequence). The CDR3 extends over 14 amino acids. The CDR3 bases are TGTGCCAGCAGCGACAATCCAGGGGTGAATGAGCAGTTCTTC. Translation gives CASSDNPGVNEQFF.

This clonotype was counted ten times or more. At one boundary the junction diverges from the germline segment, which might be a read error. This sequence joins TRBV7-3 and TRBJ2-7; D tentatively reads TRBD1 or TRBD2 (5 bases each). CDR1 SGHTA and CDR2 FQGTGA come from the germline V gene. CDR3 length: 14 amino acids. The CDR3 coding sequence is TGTGCCAGCAGCGCCGCCGGGACGTCTTACGTGCAGTACTTC. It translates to CASSAAGTSYVQYF. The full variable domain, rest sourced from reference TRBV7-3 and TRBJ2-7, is GAGVSQTPSNKVTEKGKYVELRCDPISGHTALYWYRQSLGQGPEFLIYFQGTGAADDSGLPNDRFFAVRPEGSVSTLKIQRTERGDSAVYLCASSAAGTSYVQYFGPGTRLTVT.

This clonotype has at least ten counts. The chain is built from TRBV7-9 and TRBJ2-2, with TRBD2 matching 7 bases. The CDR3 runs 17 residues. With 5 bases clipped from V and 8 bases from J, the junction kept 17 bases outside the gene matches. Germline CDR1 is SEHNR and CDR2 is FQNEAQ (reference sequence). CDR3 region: CASSPSTGLGLRGELFF. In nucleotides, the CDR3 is TGTGCCAGCAGCCCCTCGACCGGACTAGGCCTTCGGGGGGAGCTGTTTTTT.

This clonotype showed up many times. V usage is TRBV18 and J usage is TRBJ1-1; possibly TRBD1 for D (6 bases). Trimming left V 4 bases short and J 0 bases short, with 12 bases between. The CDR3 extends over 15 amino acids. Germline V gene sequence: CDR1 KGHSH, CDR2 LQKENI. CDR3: CASSLPGVMNTEAFF. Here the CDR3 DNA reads TGTGCCAGCTCACTTCCAGGGGTCATGAACACTGAAGCTTTCTTT.

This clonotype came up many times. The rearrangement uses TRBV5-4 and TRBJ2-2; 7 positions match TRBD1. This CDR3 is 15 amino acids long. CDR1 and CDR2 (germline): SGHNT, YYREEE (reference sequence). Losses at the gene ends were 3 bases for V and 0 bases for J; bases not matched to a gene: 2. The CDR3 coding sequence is TGTGCCAGCAGCTGGGACAGCGCGAACACCGGGGAGCTGTTTTTT. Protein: CASSWDSANTGELFF.

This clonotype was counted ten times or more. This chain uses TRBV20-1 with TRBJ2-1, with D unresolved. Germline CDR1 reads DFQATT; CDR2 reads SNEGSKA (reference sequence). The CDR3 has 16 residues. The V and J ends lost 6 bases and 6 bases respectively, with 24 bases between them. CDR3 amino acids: CSANEPHTMGFNEQFF. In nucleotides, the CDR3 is TGCAGTGCCAACGAACCTCATACGATGGGGTTCAATGAGCAGTTCTTC.